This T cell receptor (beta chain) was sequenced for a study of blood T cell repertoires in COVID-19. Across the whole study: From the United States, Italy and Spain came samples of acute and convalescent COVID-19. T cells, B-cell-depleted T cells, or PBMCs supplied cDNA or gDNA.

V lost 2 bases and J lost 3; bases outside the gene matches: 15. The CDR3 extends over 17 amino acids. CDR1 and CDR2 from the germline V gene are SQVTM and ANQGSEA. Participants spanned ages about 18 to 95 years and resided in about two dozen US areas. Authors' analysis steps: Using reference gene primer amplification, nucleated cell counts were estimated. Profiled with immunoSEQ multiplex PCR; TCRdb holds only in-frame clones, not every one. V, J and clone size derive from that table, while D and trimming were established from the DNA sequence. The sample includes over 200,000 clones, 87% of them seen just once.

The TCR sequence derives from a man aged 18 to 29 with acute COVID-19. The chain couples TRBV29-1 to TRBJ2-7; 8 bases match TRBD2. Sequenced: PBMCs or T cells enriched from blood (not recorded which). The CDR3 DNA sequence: TGCAGCGTTGAAACTGGAGGGCTAGCGGGTGACTACTACGAGCAGTACTTC. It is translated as CSVETGGLAGDYYEQYF.